The rows below give T cell receptor beta chains drawn from one sample of a study of follicular helper T cells after annual influenza vaccination. Assay used: immunoSEQ multiplex PCR; TCRdb lists only in-frame clones, some missing. The sample has 9,500 or so clones, around 86% seen once. This specimen consisted of CXCR5- memory CD4+ T cells sorted from blood, obtained 7 days after influenza vaccination. The source is an adult who received the influenza vaccine. Both conserved end residues are part of each CDR3. The D gene is left open where the match is weak. Expanded clones are given a class, and other clones once, few, many or no size at all.

- | TRBJ2-1 | TRBV5-1 | - | 16 | TGCGCCAGCAGCTTGCTCGCAGGGGCCTACTACAATGAGCAGTTCTTC | CASSLLAGAYYNEQFF
- | TRBJ2-7 | TRBV4-3 | TRBD1 | 15 | TGCGCCAGCAGCCATCCGGGACAGGGAGAGTGGGAGCAGTACTTC | CASSHPGQGEWEQYF
few | TRBJ2-7 | TRBV28 | - | 16 | TGTGCCAGCAGTCCCGCCGGGACTCAATCTAACTACGAGCAGTACTTC | CASSPAGTQSNYEQYF
- | TRBJ2-2 | TRBV23-1 | TRBD1 | 16 | TGCGCCAGCAGTCAATCGGGGCAGGGGGCGGCCGGGGAGCTGTTTTTT | CASSQSGQGAAGELFF
- | TRBJ2-5 | TRBV28 | TRBD1 | 13 | TGTGCCAGCGGCCCGGGACAGGGTCAGACCCAGTACTTC | CASGPGQGQTQYF
few | TRBJ1-1 | TRBV14 | - | 15 | TGTGCCAGCAGCCAAGGCGGCAGCTCGGACACTGAAGCTTTCTTT | CASSQGGSSDTEAFF
once | TRBJ2-5 | TRBV25-1 | - | 15 | TGTGCCAGTTCTTTTTCGGCAGGTCCGGAGGAGACCCAGTACTTC | CASSFSAGPEETQYF
once | TRBJ1-3 | TRBV2 | - | 14 | TGTGCCAGCAGTGAACCTGTGCCCGGAAACACCATATATTTT | CASSEPVPGNTIYF
- | TRBJ1-1 | TRBV19 | TRBD1 | 14 | TGTGCCAGCCGGGAGGGGGCCCAAGGTACTGAAGCTTTCTTT | CASREGAQGTEAFF
- | TRBJ1-4 | TRBV28 | - | 11 | TGTGCCAGCAGTTTATTAGGAAAACTGTTTTTT | CASSLLGKLFF
- | TRBJ1-2 | TRBV19 | - | 13 | TGTGCCAGTTCAATCGGGACAAACTATGGCTACACCTTC | CASSIGTNYGYTF
once | TRBJ2-1 | TRBV19 | - | 14 | TGTGCCAGTAGTATCGGAGGGATTTACAATGAGCAGTTCTTC | CASSIGGIYNEQFF
- | TRBJ1-2 | TRBV6-1 | - | 11 | TGTGCCAGCAGTACGCCCCCGAGTCCCGTCTTC | CASSTPPSPVF
once | TRBJ1-1 | TRBV7-2 | - | 13 | TGTGCCAGCAGCTTAGGGCAGGGGCCTGAAGCTTTCTTT | CASSLGQGPEAFF
- | TRBJ1-1 | TRBV14 | TRBD1 | 16 | TGTGCCAGCAGCCGCCGGACAGGGCTCGGGGGCACTGAAGCTTTCTTT | CASSRRTGLGGTEAFF
- | TRBJ1-2 | TRBV28 | TRBD1 | 15 | TGTGCCAGCAGTTTATACGAGACAGGGGACTGGGGCTACACCTTC | CASSLYETGDWGYTF
few | TRBJ2-7 | TRBV29-1 | - | 11 | TGCAGCGCGCACTCAGGGAGCGAGCAGTACTTC | CSAHSGSEQYF
once | TRBJ2-1 | TRBV5-6 | TRBD2 | 15 | TGTGCCAGCAGCCCCGGGGGGCGGGGGGCAAATGAGCAGTTCTTC | CASSPGGRGANEQFF
once | TRBJ1-1 | TRBV19 | - | 12 | TGTGCCAGTAGTATGTCTCTGCAGGAAGCTTTCTTT | CASSMSLQEAFF
once | TRBJ2-7 | TRBV18 | - | 11 | TGTGCCAGCTCACAGTTGGGAGAGCAGTACTTC | CASSQLGEQYF
- | TRBJ2-5 | TRBV28 | - | 14 | TGTGCCAGCAGTTTTAGCCAGGGGAAAGAGACCCAGTACTTC | CASSFSQGKETQYF
- | TRBJ2-1 | TRBV6-5 | - | 15 | TGTGCCAGCAGTTACAGGGGTAGCGAGTCTAATGAGCAGTTCTTC | CASSYRGSESNEQFF
- | TRBJ1-4 | TRBV4-3 | - | 18 | TGCGCCAGCAGCCAAGAAATGCATGGCTCGGCAACTAATGAAAAACTGTTTTTT | CASSQEMHGSATNEKLFF
- | TRBJ1-1 | TRBV9 | - | 16 | TGTGCCAGCAGCGAAAACAGCCAGACAGGGAACACTGAAGCTTTCTTT | CASSENSQTGNTEAFF
- | TRBJ1-1 | TRBV5-1 | - | 14 | TGCGCCAGCAGCTTTGACCGTTCGAACACTGAAGCTTTCTTT | CASSFDRSNTEAFF
- | TRBJ2-5 | TRBV28 | - | 10 | TGTGCCAGCAGTTCAGAGACCCAGTACTTC | CASSSETQYF
- | TRBJ1-3 | TRBV28 | - | 16 | TGTGCCAGCAGTTTACCAGGAGGAGGTCTTGGAAACACCATATATTTT | CASSLPGGGLGNTIYF
- | TRBJ1-1 | TRBV7-9 | - | 15 | TGTGCCAGCAGCCCCGCGCGGGTCCGAATCACTGAAGCTTTCTTT | CASSPARVRITEAFF